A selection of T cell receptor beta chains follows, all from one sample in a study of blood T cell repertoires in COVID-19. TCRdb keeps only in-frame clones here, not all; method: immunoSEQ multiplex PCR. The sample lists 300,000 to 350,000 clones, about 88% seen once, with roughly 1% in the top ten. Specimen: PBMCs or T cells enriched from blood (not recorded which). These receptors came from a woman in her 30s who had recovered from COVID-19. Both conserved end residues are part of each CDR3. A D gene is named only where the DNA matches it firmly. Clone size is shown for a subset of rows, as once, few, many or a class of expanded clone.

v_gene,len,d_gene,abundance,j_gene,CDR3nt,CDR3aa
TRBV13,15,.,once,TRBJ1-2,TGTGCCAGCAGAGGGGTGGGGTCGAACCGTGATGGCTACACCTTC,CASRGVGSNRDGYTF
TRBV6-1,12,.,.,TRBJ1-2,TGTGCCAGCAGTGACGACAGCTCTGGCTACACCTTC,CASSDDSSGYTF
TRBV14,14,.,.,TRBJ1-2,TGTGCCAGCAGCCCCAGGGTTGCTAACTATGGCTACACCTTC,CASSPRVANYGYTF
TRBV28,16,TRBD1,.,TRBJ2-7,TGTGCCAGCACCAACGGGGACAGGGGTCTCTCCTACGAGCAGTACTTC,CASTNGDRGLSYEQYF
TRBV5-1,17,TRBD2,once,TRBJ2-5,TGCGCCAGCAGCCCTCAACAGCTAGCGGGGGGCAAAGAGACCCAGTACTTC,CASSPQQLAGGKETQYF
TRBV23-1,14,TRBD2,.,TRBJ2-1,TGCGCCAGCAGTCGGGAGGGAAGTGTTAATGAGCAGTTCTTC,CASSREGSVNEQFF
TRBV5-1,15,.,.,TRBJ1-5,TGCGCCAGCAGCTTGGTAGGCGGGGGGGGTCAGCCCCAGCATTTT,CASSLVGGGGQPQHF
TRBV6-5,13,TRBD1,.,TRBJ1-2,TGTGCCAGCAGAACGACAGGGGTCGGGGGCTACACCTTC,CASRTTGVGGYTF
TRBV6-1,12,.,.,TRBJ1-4,TGTGCCAGCAGTGACCTTAATGAAAAACTGTTTTTT,CASSDLNEKLFF
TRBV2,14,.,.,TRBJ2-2,TGTGCCAGCAGAATAGGACAGTCCGGGGGGGAGCTGTTTTTT,CASRIGQSGGELFF
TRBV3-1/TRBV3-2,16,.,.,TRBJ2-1,TGTGCCAGCAGCCAAGAAGTTGGCGCCCGAGGCAATGAGCAGTTCTTC,CASSQEVGARGNEQFF
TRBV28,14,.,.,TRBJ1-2,TGTGCCAGCAGTTTGGGCAGCCCAATATCTGGCTACACCTTC,CASSLGSPISGYTF
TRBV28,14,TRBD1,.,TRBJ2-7,TGTGCCAGCAGTCTTATGACAGGGCCCTACGAGCAGTACTTC,CASSLMTGPYEQYF
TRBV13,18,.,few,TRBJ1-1,TGTGCCAGCAGCTTACCCTTCGCCAAAACAGGGATGAACACTGAAGCTTTCTTT,CASSLPFAKTGMNTEAFF
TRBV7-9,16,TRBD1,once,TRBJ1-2,TGTGCCAGCAGCTTAGATCCGGGACAGGCAAACTATGGCTACACCTTC,CASSLDPGQANYGYTF
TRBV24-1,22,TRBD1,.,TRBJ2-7,TGTGCCACCAGTACCACGCTCTATACCGGGACAGGGGGCGCTATAGGCTCCTACGAGCAGTACTTC,CATSTTLYTGTGGAIGSYEQYF
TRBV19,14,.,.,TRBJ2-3,TGTGCCAGTAGTATCCGGGGGGCTACAGATACGCAGTATTTT,CASSIRGATDTQYF
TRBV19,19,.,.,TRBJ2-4,TGTGCCAGTAGTATGACCGGGACACGCACCGCTGTAGCCAAAAACATTCAGTACTTC,CASSMTGTRTAVAKNIQYF
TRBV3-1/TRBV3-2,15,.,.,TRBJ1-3,TGTGCCAGCAGCCGCGATTACAGTGAAGGAAACACCATATATTTT,CASSRDYSEGNTIYF
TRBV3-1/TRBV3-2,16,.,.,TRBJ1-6,TGTGCCAGCAGTCTATTAGGGGGGGTGAAAGGGTCACCCCTCCACTTT,CASSLLGGVKGSPLHF
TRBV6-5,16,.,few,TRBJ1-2,TGTGCCAGCAGTTACTCGGTCGTTGGAGGCGGCTATGGCTACACCTTC,CASSYSVVGGGYGYTF
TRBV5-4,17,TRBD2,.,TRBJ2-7,TGTGCCAGCAGCTTGGGGACTAGCGGGGGGTCCTCCTACGAGCAGTACTTC,CASSLGTSGGSSYEQYF
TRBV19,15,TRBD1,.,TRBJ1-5,TGTGCCAGTAGACCGACGGGACAGTCGAATCAGCCCCAGCATTTT,CASRPTGQSNQPQHF
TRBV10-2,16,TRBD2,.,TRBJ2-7,TGCGCCACCCAAAGAACGGGAGGACACTCTATCTACGAGCAGTACTTC,CATQRTGGHSIYEQYF
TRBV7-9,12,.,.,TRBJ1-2,TGTGCCAGCAGCCCATCGGTCTATGGCTACACCTTC,CASSPSVYGYTF
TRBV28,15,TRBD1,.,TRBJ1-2,TGTGCCAGCAGCCCTGGGGGGGGACAGGGGTATGGCTACACCTTC,CASSPGGGQGYGYTF
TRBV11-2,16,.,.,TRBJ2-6,TGTGCCAGCAGCCCACTCCGATCTGCTGGGGCCAACGTCCTGACTTTC,CASSPLRSAGANVLTF
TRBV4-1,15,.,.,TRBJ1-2,TGCGCCAGCAGCCAACCTAACAGGATTGGCTATGGCTACACCTTC,CASSQPNRIGYGYTF
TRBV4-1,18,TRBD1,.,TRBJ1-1,TGCGCCAGCAGCCAAGTCGTCACTCCGGGACAGGGAGTAACTGAAGCTTTCTTT,CASSQVVTPGQGVTEAFF
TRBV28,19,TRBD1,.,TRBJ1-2,TGTGCCAGCAGTTTCTTGGCCCCTAGCCTGGGACAGGAGAACTATGGCTACACCTTC,CASSFLAPSLGQENYGYTF
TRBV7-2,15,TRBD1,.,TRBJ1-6,TGTGCCAGCAGCTTATGGGGGACAGGGAATTCACCCCTCCACTTT,CASSLWGTGNSPLHF
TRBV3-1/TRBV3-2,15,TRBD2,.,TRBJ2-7,TGTGCCAGCAGCCAAGATTTTGGCGGGGGGGGCGAGCAGTACTTC,CASSQDFGGGGEQYF
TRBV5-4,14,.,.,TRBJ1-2,TGTGCCAGCAGCTCGGCCGGGACACGGTATGGCTACACCTTC,CASSSAGTRYGYTF
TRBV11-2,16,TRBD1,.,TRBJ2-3,TGTGCCAGCAGCTCAGGCCTCCCGGGACAGGGAGATACGCAGTATTTT,CASSSGLPGQGDTQYF
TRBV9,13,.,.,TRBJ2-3,TGTGCCAGCAGCGCCGTTAGCTCGAATACGCAGTATTTT,CASSAVSSNTQYF
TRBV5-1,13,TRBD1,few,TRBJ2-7,TGCGCCAGCAGCCTGGGACAGGGATTGTGGCAGTACTTC,CASSLGQGLWQYF
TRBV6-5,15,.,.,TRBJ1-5,TGTGCCAGCAGCGCAAGCGACAGCGGGAATCAGCCCCAGCATTTT,CASSASDSGNQPQHF
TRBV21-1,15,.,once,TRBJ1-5,TGTGCCAGCAGCAAGGACAGGGGGCCCGATCAGCCCCAGCATTTT,CASSKDRGPDQPQHF
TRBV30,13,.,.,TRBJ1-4,TGTGCCGGAACGTTGGGTAGGGGTGAAAAACTGTTTTTT,CAGTLGRGEKLFF
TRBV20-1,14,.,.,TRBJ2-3,TGCAGTGCTATTGAAGGGGGAAGCACAGATACGCAGTATTTT,CSAIEGGSTDTQYF